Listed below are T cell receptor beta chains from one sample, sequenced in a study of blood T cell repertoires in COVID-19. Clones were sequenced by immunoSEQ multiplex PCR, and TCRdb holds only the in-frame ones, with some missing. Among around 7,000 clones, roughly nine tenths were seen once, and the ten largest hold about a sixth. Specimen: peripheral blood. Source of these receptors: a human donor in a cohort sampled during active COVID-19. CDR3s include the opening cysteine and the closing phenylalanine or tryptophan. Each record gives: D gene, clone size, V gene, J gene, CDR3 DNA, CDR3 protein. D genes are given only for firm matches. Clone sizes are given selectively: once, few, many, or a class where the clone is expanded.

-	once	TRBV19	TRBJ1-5	TGTGCCAGTAGTATTTGGGGGCGGGTGGGCAATCAGCCCCAGCATTTT	CASSIWGRVGNQPQHF
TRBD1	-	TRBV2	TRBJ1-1	TGTGCCAGCGGGGAGACAGGGTCGTACGATGAAGCTTTCTTT	CASGETGSYDEAFF
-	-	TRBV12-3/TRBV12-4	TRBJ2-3	TGTGCCAGCAGGTCGTCGACAGATACGCAGTATTTT	CASRSSTDTQYF
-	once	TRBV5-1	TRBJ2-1	TGCGCCAGTTCTAGGGGGGGAAATGAGCAGTTCTTC	CASSRGGNEQFF
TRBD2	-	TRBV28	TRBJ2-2	TGTGCCAGCGGGGGACTAGCGTTGACCGGGGAGCTGTTTTTT	CASGGLALTGELFF
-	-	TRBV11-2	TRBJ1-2	TGTGCCAGCAGCCCAGGGTTAGGCTATGGCTACACCTTC	CASSPGLGYGYTF
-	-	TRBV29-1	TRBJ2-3	TGCAGCGTTCAGTCTACAGATACGCAGTATTTT	CSVQSTDTQYF
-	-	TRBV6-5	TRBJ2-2	TGTGCCAGCTTGAAAATAGGAGGGGTTTCCGGGGAGCTGTTTTTT	CASLKIGGVSGELFF
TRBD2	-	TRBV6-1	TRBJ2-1	TGTGCCAGCAGTGAAGCTAGGCCTAGCGGGAGATATGAGCAGTTCTTC	CASSEARPSGRYEQFF
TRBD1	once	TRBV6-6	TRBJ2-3	TGTGCCAGCACTCCCGGGACAGCCAACACAGATACGCAGTATTTT	CASTPGTANTDTQYF
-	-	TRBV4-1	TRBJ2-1	TGCGCCAGCAGCCAACCGTTAGTAGCGAATGAGCAGTTCTTC	CASSQPLVANEQFF
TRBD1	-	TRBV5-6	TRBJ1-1	TGTGCCAGCAGCGGAGCCGGACTGACAGGGACGGCGGGGACTGAAGCTTTCTTT	CASSGAGLTGTAGTEAFF
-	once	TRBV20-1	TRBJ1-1	TGCAGTGCTACCCAGACTACTGAAGCTTTCTTT	CSATQTTEAFF
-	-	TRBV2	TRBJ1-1	TGTGCCAGCAGTGGATCCGGGGGGACTGAAGCTTTCTTT	CASSGSGGTEAFF
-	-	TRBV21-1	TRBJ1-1	TGTGCCAGCATGCCCCGACAGTACACTGAAGCTTTCTTT	CASMPRQYTEAFF
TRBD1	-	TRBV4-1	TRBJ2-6	TGCGCCACCTCACTGGGGACAGGGGGCGGTACTGGGGCCAACGTCCTGACTTTC	CATSLGTGGGTGANVLTF
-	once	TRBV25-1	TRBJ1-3	TGTGCCAGCAGTGAAGTAGGGGTTCTTGGAAACACCATATATTTT	CASSEVGVLGNTIYF
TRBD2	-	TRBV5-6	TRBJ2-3	TGTGCCAGCAGCTTCATAGCGGGGGGGGTCACAGATACGCAGTATTTT	CASSFIAGGVTDTQYF
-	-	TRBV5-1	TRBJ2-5	TGCGCCAGCTCTCGACAGCCACAAGAGACCCAGTACTTC	CASSRQPQETQYF
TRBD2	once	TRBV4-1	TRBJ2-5	TGCGCCAGCAGCCGTGGACTAGCGGGAGCCGGTGAGACCCAGTACTTC	CASSRGLAGAGETQYF
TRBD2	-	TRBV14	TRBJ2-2	TGTGCCAGCAGCCAAGATCTTTGGGGCGGGAGGAACGGGGAGCTGTTTTTT	CASSQDLWGGRNGELFF
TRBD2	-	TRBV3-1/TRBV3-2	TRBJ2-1	TGTGCCAGCAGCCCCTCAGCCGGGACTAGGGGCAATGAGCAGTTCTTC	CASSPSAGTRGNEQFF
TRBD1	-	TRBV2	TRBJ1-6	TGTGCCAGCAGTGAAGTCTTCAGGGGGCCAAATTCACCCCTCCACTTT	CASSEVFRGPNSPLHF
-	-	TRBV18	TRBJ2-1	TGTGCCAGCTCACCTAGGCAGGGCTCCTCCAATGAGCAGTTCTTC	CASSPRQGSSNEQFF
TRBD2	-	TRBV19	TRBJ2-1	TGTGCCAGTAGTATAGCTAGCGGGAGGACTAATGAGCAGTTCTTC	CASSIASGRTNEQFF
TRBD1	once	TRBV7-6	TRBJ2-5	TGTGCCAGCAGCATGGGACAGGGGGCTTCGGAGACCCAGTACTTC	CASSMGQGASETQYF
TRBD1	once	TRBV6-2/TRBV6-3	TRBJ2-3	TGTGCCAGCAGTTACCCCAGCGGACAGGGGACAGATACGCAGTATTTT	CASSYPSGQGTDTQYF
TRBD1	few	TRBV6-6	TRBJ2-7	TGTGCCAGCAGTTACACAGGGGTAGGCTACGAGCAGTACTTC	CASSYTGVGYEQYF
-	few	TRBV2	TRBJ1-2	TGTGCCAGCCGCCCTCACCTTTGGACAGCTCCTAACTATGGCTACACCTTC	CASRPHLWTAPNYGYTF
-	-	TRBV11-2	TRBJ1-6	TGTGCCAGCAGCCCTACAGGGTCCAGGTCACCCCTCCACTTT	CASSPTGSRSPLHF
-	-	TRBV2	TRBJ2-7	TGTGCCAGCAGTGAGTACTACGAGCAGTACTTC	CASSEYYEQYF
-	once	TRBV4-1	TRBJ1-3	TGCGCCAGCAGCCAAGGGCAAATCTCTGGAAACACCATATATTTT	CASSQGQISGNTIYF
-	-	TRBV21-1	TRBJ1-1	TGTGCCAGCCAATCGGGACAGATGAACACTGAAGCTTTCTTT	CASQSGQMNTEAFF
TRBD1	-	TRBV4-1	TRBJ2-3	TGCGCCAGCAGCCAAGTGGGTCAGGGGGAGAGGGTCGCAGATACGCAGTATTTT	CASSQVGQGERVADTQYF
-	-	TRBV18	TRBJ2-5	TGTGCCAGCTCACCAGGGCACGGAGAGACCCAGTACTTC	CASSPGHGETQYF
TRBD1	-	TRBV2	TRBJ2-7	TGTGCCAGCACCGCCTCAGGGGGCTCCTACGAGCAGTACTTC	CASTASGGSYEQYF
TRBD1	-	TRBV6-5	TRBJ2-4	TGTGCCAGCAGCGGACAGGGGAAAGCCAAAAACATTCAGTACTTC	CASSGQGKAKNIQYF
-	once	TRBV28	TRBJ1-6	TGTGCCAGCAGCATGACTGACGGAATAACCTATAATTCACCCCTCCACTTT	CASSMTDGITYNSPLHF
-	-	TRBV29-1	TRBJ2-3	TGCAGCGTTCATAGCGGTAGCACAGATACGCAGTATTTT	CSVHSGSTDTQYF
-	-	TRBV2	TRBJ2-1	TGTGCCAGCAGTGAATTTTCAGGCGTTTACAATGAGCAGTTCTTC	CASSEFSGVYNEQFF
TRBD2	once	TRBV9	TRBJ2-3	TGTGCCAGCAGCCCTAGCGGGAGAACAGATACGCAGTATTTT	CASSPSGRTDTQYF
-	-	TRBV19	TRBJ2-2	TGTGCCAGTAGTCCCCGGACAGCAGAGAACACCGGGGAGCTGTTTTTT	CASSPRTAENTGELFF
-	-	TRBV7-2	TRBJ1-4	TGTGCCAGCAGCTTAATTGCGGCTAGGGGTAATGAAAAACTGTTTTTT	CASSLIAARGNEKLFF
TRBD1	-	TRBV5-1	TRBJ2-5	TGCGCCAGCAGCTTGGGACAGGGGGCCCAAGAGACCCAGTACTTC	CASSLGQGAQETQYF
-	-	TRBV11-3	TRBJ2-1	TGTGCCAGCAGCTTAGTGGGGGACACCTACAATGAGCAGTTCTTC	CASSLVGDTYNEQFF
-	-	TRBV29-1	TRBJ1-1	TGCAGCGCAAACAGGGACATATGGTCTGAAGCTTTCTTT	CSANRDIWSEAFF
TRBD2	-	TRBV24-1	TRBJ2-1	TGTGCCACCTCGACTAGCGGGGGCAAGGATGAGCAGTTCTTC	CATSTSGGKDEQFF
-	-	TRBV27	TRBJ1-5	TGTGCCAGCAGTTTTGAGTGGGCCCCCAATCAGCCCCAGCATTTT	CASSFEWAPNQPQHF